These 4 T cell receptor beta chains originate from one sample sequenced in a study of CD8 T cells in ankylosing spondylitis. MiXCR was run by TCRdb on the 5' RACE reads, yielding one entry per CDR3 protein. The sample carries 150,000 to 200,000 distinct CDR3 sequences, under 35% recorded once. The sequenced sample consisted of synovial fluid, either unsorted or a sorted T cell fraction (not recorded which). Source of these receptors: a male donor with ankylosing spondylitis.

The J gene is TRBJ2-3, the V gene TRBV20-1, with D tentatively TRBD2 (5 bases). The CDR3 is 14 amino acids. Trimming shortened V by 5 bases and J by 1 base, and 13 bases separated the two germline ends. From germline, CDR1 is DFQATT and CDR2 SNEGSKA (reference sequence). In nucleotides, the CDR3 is TGCAGTGCTCCCGGGAAGCCCCGCACAGATACGCAGTATTTT. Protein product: CSAPGKPRTDTQYF.

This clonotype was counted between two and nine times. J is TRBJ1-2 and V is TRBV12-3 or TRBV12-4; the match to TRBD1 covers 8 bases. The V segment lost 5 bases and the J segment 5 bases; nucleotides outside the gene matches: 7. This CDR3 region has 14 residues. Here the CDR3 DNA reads TGTGCCAGCAGTGCCCGGGGACAGGTGTATGGCTACACCTTC. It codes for CASSARGQVYGYTF.

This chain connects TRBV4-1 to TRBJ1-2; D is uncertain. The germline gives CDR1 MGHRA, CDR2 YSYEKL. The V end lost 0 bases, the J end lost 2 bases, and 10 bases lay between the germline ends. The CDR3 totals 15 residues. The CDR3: CASSQDQATNYGYTF. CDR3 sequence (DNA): TGCGCCAGCAGCCAAGATCAGGCAACGAACTATGGCTACACCTTC.

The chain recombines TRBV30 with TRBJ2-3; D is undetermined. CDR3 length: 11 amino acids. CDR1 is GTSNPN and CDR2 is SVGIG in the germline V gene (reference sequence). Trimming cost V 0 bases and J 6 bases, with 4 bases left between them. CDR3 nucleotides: TGTGCCTGGAGTGTGGAGGATACGCAGTATTTT. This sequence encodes CAWSVEDTQYF.